This T cell receptor beta chain stems from a study of T cell clonotyping in hematopoietic cell transplantation. Overall study findings and caveats: No sorting was done, leaving CD4 and CD8 contributions mixed.

The data were produced by immunoSEQ multiplex PCR, yet TCRdb's version contains in-frame clones alone and is incomplete. The repertoire holds about 11,000 clones, with 45% to 50% as singletons. Regarding this clone: Its antigen is not known.

CDR1 and CDR2 (germline): SQVTM, ANQGSEA. The V and J ends lost 0 bases and 0 bases respectively, with 10 bases between them. CDR3 length: 15 amino acids. V gene TRBV29-1 combines with J gene TRBJ2-3; tentative D call: TRBD1 (5 bases). The sequence came from a male patient between 45 and 60 years old who had an allogeneic stem cell transplant from an unrelated donor, so the T cells may come from the graft donor. Some clones in this sample may be carry-over from other donors' samples. Sequences were derived from PBMCs, sampled 30 days after allogeneic stem cell transplant. CDR3 nucleotides: TGCAGCGTTGAAGACAGGGTACCTAGCACAGATACGCAGTATTTT. Its protein product is CSVEDRVPSTDTQYF.